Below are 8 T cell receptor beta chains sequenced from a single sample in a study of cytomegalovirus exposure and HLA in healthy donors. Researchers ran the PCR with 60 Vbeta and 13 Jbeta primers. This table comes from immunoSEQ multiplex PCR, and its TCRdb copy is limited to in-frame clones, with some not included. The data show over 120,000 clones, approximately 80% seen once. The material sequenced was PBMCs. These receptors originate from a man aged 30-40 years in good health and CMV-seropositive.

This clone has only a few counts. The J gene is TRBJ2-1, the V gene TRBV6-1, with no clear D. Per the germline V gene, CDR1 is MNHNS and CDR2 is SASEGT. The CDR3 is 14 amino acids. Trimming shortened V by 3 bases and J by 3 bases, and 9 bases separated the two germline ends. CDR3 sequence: CASSDISFYNEQFF. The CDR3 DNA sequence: TGTGCCAGCAGTGATATCTCCTTCTACAATGAGCAGTTCTTC.

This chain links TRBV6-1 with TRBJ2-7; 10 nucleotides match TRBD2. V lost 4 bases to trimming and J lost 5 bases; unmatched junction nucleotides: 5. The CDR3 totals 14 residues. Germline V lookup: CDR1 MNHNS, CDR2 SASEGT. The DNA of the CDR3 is TGTGCCAGCAGTGCCCTAGCGGGGGTGAACGAGCAGTACTTC. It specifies CASSALAGVNEQYF.

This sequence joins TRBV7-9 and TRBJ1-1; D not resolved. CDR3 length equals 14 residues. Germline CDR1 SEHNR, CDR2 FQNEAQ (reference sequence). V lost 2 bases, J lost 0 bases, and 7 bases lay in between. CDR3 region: CASSLQQLNTEAFF. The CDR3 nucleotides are TGTGCCAGCAGCTTACAACAGTTGAACACTGAAGCTTTCTTT.

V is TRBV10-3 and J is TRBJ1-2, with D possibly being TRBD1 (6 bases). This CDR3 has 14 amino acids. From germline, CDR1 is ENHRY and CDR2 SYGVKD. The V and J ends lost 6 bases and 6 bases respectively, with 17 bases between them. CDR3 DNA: TGTGCCATCAGCGAGGGACATCAGATGGATGGCTACACCTTC. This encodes CAISEGHQMDGYTF.

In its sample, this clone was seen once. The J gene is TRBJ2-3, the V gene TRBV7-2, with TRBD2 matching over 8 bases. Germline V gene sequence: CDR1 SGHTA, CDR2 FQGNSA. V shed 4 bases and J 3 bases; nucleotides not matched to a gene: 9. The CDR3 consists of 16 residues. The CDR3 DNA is TGTGCCAGCAGCTCCAGCGGGAGAGGGGGAACAGATACGCAGTATTTT. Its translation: CASSSSGRGGTDTQYF.

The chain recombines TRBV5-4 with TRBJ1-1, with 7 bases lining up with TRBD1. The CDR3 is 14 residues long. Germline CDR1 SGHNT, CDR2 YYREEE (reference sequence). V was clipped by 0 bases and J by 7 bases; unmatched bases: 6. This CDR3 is CASSLEQGFGEAFF. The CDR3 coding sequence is TGTGCCAGCAGCTTGGAACAGGGGTTTGGTGAAGCTTTCTTT.

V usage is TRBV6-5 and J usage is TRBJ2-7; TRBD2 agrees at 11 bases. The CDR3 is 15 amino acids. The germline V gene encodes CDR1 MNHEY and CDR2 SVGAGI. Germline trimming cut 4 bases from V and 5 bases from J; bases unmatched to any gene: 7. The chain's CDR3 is CASSFGLAGANEQYF. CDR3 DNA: TGTGCCAGCAGTTTCGGACTAGCGGGTGCGAACGAGCAGTACTTC.

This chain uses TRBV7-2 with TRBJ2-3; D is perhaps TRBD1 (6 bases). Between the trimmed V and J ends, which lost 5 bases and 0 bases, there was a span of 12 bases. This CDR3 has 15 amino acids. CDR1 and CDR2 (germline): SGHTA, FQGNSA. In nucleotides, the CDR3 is TGTGCCAGCAGCCTACAGGGTTTTAGCACAGATACGCAGTATTTT. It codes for CASSLQGFSTDTQYF.